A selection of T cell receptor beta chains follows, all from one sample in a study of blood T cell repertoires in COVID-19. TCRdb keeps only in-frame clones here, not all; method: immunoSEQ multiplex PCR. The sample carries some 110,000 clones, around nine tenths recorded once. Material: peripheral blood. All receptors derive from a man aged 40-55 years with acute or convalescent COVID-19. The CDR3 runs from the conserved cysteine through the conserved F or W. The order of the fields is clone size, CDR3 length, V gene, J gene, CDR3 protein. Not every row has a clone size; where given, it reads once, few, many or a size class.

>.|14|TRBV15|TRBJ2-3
CATSRAGGTDTQYF
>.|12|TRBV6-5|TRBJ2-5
CASSRAGETQYF
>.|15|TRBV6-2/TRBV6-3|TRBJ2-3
CASSRRGASTDTQYF
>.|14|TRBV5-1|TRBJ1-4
CASSFWGEGEKLFF
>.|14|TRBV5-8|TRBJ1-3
CASSFRGRGNTIYF
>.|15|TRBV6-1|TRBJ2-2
CASSEWGVYTGELFF
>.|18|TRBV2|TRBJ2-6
CASSETGTGLRGANVLTF
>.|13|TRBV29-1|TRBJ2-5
CSATGVLQETQYF
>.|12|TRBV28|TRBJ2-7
CASRGTGGEQYF
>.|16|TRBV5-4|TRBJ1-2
CASIPVEDRGLGGYTF
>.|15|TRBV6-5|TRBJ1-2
CASSYLAESNYGYTF
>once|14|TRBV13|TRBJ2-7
CASSPGGSHYEQYF
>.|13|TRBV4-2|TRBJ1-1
CASSQDQGFEAFF
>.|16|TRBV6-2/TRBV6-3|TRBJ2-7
CASSSLTSGVIYEQYF
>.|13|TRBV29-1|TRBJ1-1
CSGSDRTNTEAFF
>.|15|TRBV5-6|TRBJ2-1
CASSHRDNSYNEQFF
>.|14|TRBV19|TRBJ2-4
CASSKTGVGNIQYF
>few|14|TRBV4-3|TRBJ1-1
CASSQVQGTAEAFF
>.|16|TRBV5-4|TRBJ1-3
CASSCVVVNSGNTIYF
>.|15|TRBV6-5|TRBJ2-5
CASSYGTGAQETQYF
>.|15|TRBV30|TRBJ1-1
CASRTGTLMNTEAFF
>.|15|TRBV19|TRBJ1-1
CASTTGQGSGTEAFF
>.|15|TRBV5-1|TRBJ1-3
CASSPDSYSGNTIYF
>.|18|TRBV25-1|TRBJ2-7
CASSEYGSWASGTYEQYF
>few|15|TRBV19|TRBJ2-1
CASRSSGSSYNEQFF